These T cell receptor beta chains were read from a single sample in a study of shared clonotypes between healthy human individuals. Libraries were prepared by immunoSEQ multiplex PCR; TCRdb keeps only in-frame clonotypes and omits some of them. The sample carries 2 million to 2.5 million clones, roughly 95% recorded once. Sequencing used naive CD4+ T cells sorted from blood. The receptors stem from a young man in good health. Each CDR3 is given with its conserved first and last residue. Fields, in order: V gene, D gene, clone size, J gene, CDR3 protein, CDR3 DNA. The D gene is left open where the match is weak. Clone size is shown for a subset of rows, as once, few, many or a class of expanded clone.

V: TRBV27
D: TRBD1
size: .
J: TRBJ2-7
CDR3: CASSLGPGTADSYEQYF
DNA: TGTGCCAGCAGTTTAGGTCCGGGGACAGCTGACTCCTACGAGCAGTACTTC

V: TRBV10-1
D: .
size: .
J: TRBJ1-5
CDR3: CASSETVFQPQHF
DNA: TGCGCCAGCAGTGAGACCGTTTTTCAGCCCCAGCATTTT

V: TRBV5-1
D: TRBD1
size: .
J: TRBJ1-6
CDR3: CASSSMTVDLQGVNSPLHF
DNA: TGCGCCAGCAGCTCCATGACCGTTGACCTACAGGGGGTCAATTCACCCCTCCACTTT

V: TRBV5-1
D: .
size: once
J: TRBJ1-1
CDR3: CASSLLGVGSEAFF
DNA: TGCGCCAGCAGCCTCCTTGGCGTGGGATCGGAAGCTTTCTTT

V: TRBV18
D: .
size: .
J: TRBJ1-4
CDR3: CASSPAVRAEKLFF
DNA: TGTGCCAGCTCACCCGCGGTGAGAGCTGAAAAACTGTTTTTT

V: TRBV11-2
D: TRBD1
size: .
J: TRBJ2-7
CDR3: CASSYVTGAYEQYF
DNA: TGTGCCAGCAGCTACGTGACAGGGGCCTACGAGCAGTACTTC

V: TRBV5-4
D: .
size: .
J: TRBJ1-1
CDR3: CASSLADGPDTEAFF
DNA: TGTGCCAGCAGCTTGGCCGACGGGCCGGACACTGAAGCTTTCTTT

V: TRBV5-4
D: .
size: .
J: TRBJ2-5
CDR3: CASSLGLVSGRETQYF
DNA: TGTGCCAGCAGCTTGGGCTTGGTTAGTGGGAGAGAGACCCAGTACTTC

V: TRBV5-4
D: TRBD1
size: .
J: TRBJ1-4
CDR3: CASSWDRHEKLFF
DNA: TGTGCCAGCAGCTGGGACAGACATGAAAAACTGTTTTTT

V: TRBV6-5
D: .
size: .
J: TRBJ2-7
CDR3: CASRTYLSGTYEQYF
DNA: TGTGCCAGCCGTACATATCTGTCAGGGACCTACGAGCAGTACTTC

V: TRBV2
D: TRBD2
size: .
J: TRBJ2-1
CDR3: CAGGTSGNNEQFF
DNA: TGTGCCGGAGGGACTAGCGGGAACAATGAGCAGTTCTTC

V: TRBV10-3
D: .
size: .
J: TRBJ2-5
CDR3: CANVDLLETQYF
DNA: TGTGCCAACGTTGACCTATTAGAGACCCAGTACTTC

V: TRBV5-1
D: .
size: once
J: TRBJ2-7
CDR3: CASRRTGASYEQYF
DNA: TGCGCCAGCAGAAGGACTGGGGCGTCCTACGAGCAGTACTTC

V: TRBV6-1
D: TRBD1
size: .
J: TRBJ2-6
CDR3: CASITGGSGANVLTF
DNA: TGTGCCAGCATCACAGGGGGCTCTGGGGCCAACGTCCTGACTTTC

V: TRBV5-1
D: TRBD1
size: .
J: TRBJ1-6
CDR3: CASSYSDRLGSPLHF
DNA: TGCGCCAGCAGCTACTCGGACAGGTTAGGGTCACCCCTCCACTTT

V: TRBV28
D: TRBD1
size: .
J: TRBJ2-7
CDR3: CASTLGVGGLYEQYF
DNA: TGTGCCAGCACCTTAGGGGTAGGGGGCCTTTACGAGCAGTACTTC

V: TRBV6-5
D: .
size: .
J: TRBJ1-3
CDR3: CASSSLKARGGNTIYF
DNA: TGTGCCAGCAGTTCTCTTAAGGCCAGGGGTGGAAACACCATATATTTT

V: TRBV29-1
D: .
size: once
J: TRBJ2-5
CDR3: CSVGGAPQETQYF
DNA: TGCAGCGTTGGTGGGGCACCTCAAGAGACCCAGTACTTC

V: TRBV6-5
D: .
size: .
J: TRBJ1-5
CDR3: CASTSGGSPNQPQHF
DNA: TGTGCCAGCACCAGTGGGGGGTCCCCTAATCAGCCCCAGCATTTT

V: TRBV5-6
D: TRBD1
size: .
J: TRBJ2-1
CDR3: CASSPGTGLDNEQFF
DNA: TGTGCCAGCAGCCCCGGGACAGGGTTGGACAATGAGCAGTTCTTC

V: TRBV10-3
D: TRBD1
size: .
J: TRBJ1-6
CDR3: CAISGTGQQNSPLHF
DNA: TGTGCCATCAGTGGGACAGGACAGCAAAATTCACCCCTCCACTTT

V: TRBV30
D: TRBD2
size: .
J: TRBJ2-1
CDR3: CAWSGLAAYNEQFF
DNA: TGTGCCTGGAGTGGACTAGCGGCCTACAATGAGCAGTTCTTC

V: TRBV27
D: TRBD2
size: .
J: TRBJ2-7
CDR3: CASSRGGPYEQYF
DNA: TGTGCCAGCTCACGGGGGGGCCCCTACGAGCAGTACTTC

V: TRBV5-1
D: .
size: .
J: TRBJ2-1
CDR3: CASSLLQGVSQDEQFF
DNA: TGCGCCAGCAGCTTGCTTCAGGGTGTGAGTCAGGATGAGCAGTTCTTC

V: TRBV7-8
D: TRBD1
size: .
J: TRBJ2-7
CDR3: CASSLSQGARDEQYF
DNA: TGTGCCAGCAGCTTATCACAGGGGGCGCGAGACGAGCAGTACTTC

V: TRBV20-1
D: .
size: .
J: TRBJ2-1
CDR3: CSPGENEQFF
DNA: TGCAGTCCGGGGGAGAATGAGCAGTTCTTC

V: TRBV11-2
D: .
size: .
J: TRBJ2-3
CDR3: CASSLSGGTDTQYF
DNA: TGTGCCAGCAGCTTATCAGGTGGGACGGATACGCAGTATTTT

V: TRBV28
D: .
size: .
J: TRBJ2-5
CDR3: CASSSALETQYF
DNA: TGTGCCAGCAGTTCTGCGCTGGAGACCCAGTACTTC

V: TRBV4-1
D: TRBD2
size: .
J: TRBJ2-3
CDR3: CASSQDISGGGTDTQYF
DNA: TGCGCCAGCAGCCAAGATATAAGCGGGGGAGGGACAGATACGCAGTATTTT

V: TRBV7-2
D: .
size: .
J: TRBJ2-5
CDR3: CASSYSVRLAQYF
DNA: TGTGCCAGCAGCTACTCTGTTCGGTTAGCTCAGTACTTC

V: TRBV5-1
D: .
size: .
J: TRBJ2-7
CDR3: CASSALDLYEQYF
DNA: TGCGCCAGCAGCGCATTGGACCTCTACGAGCAGTACTTC

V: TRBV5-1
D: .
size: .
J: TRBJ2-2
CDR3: CASSPGRGYTGELFF
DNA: TGCGCCAGCAGCCCCGGACGGGGGTACACCGGGGAGCTGTTTTTT

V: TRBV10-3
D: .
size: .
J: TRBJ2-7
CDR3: CAISGLTDREQYF
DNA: TGTGCCATCAGTGGGTTGACAGATCGCGAGCAGTACTTC

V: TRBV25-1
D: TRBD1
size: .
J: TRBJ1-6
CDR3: CASSTPGQGLHF
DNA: TGTGCCAGCAGTACACCGGGACAGGGTCTCCACTTT

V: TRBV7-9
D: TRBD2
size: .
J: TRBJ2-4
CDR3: CASRPSLVVGLAGAQYF
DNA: TGTGCCAGCAGACCCTCGTTAGTGGTGGGACTAGCGGGAGCTCAGTACTTC

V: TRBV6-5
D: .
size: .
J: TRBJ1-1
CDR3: CASSPRGGVNTEAFF
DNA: TGTGCCAGCAGTCCCCGTGGGGGGGTGAACACTGAAGCTTTCTTT

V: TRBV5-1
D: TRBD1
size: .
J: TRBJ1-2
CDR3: CASSKGTGENYGYTF
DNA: TGCGCCAGCAGCAAAGGGACAGGAGAGAACTATGGCTACACCTTC

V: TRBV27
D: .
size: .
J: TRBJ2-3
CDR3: CASSLRGTGDTQYF
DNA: TGTGCCAGCAGTTTGCGGGGTACGGGTGATACGCAGTATTTT

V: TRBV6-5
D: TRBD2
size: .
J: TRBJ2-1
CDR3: CASSQRLAGGNEQFF
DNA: TGTGCCAGCAGCCAAAGACTAGCGGGAGGGAATGAGCAGTTCTTC

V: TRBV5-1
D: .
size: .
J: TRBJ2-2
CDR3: CASSLEGSHTGELFF
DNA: TGCGCCAGCAGCTTGGAGGGGTCGCACACCGGGGAGCTGTTTTTT

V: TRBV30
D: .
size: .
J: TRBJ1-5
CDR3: CAWSSGAGKDQPQHF
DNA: TGTGCCTGGAGTTCGGGGGCAGGGAAAGATCAGCCCCAGCATTTT

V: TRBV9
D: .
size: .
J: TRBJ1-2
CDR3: CASSVQGSGGYTF
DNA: TGTGCCAGCAGCGTACAGGGATCCGGCGGTTACACCTTC

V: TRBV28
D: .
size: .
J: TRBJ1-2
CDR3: CASSYRVLLNYGYTF
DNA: TGTGCCAGCAGTTACAGGGTGCTCCTTAACTATGGCTACACCTTC

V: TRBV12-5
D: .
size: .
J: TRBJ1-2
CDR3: CASGFLGAAGYTF
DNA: TGTGCTAGTGGTTTTCTGGGGGCTGCTGGCTACACCTTC

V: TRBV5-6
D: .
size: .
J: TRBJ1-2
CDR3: CASSRTDNYGYTF
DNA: TGTGCCAGCAGTCGGACCGACAACTATGGCTACACCTTC

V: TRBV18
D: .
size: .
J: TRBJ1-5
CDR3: CASSQSRDSNQPQHF
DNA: TGTGCCAGCTCACAGTCCCGGGATAGCAATCAGCCCCAGCATTTT

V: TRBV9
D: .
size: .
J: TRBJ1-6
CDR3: CASSVGGSYYNSPLHF
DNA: TGTGCCAGCAGCGTTGGGGGGTCCTACTATAATTCACCCCTCCACTTT

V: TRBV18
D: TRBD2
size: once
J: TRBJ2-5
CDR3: CASSPGPSGGAQYF
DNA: TGTGCCAGCTCACCAGGTCCTAGCGGGGGGGCCCAGTACTTC

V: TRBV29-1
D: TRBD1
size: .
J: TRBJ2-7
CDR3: CSEMTGYYEQYF
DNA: TGCAGCGAGATGACAGGGTATTACGAGCAGTACTTC

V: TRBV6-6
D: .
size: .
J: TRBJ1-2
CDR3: CASSPNYGYTF
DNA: TGTGCCAGCAGTCCTAACTATGGCTACACCTTC

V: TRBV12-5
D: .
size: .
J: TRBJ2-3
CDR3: CASGPGYSNTDTQYF
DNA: TGTGCTAGTGGCCCGGGTTACTCTAACACAGATACGCAGTATTTT

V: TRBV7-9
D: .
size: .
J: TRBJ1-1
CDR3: CASSSLTGNTEAFF
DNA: TGTGCCAGCAGCTCTTTGACAGGGAACACTGAAGCTTTCTTT

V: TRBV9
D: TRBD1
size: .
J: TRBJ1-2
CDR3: CASSEQSLTGGKGYTF
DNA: TGTGCCAGCAGCGAACAATCACTTACAGGGGGTAAAGGCTACACCTTC

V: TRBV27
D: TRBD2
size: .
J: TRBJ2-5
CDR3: CASSFSGGFQETQYF
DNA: TGTGCCAGCAGTTTTAGCGGGGGGTTCCAAGAGACCCAGTACTTC